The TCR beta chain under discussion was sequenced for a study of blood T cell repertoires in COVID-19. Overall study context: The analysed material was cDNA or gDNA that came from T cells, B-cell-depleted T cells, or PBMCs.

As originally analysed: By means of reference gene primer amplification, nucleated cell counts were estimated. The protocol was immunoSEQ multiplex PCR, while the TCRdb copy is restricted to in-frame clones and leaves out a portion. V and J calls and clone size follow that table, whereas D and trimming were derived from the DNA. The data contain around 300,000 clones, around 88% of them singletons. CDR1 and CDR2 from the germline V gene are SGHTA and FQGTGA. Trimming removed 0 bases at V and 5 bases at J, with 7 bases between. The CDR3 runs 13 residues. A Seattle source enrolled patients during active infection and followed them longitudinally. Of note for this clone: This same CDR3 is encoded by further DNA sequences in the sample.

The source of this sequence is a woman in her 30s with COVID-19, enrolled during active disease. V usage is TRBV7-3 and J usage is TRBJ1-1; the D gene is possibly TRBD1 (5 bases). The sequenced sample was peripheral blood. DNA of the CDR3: TGTGCCAGCAGCTTAACGGGGGGGACTGAAGCTTTCTTT. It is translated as CASSLTGGTEAFF.